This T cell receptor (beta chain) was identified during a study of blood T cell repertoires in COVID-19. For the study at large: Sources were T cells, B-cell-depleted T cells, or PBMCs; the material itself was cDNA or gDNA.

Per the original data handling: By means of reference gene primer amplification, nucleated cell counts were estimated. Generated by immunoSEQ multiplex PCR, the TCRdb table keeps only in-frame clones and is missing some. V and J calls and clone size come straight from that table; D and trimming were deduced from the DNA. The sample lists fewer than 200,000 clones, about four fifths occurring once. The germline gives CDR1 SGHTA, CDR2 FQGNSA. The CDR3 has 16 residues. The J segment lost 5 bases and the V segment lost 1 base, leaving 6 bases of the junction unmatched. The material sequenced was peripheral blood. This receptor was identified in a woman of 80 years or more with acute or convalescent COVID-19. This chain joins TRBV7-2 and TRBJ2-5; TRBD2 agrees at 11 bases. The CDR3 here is CASSLDIASGGETQYF. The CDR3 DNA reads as TGTGCCAGCAGCTTAGATATAGCTAGCGGGGGGGAGACCCAGTACTTC.